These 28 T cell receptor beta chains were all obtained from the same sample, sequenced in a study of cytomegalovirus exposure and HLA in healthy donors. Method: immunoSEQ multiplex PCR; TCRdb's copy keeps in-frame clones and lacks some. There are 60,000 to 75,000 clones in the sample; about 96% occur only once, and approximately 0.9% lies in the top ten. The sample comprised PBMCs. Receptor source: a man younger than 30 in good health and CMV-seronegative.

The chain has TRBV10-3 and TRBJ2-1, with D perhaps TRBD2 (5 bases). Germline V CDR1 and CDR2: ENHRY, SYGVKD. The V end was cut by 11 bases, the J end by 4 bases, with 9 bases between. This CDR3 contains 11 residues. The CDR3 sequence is CASGFYNEQFF. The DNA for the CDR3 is TGTGCCTCGGGATTTTACAATGAGCAGTTCTTC.

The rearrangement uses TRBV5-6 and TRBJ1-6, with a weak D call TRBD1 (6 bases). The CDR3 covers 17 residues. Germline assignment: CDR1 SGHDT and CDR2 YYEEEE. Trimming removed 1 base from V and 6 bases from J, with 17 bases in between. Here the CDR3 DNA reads TGTGCCAGCAGCTTGTATATATCAGGGGTGGCTAATTCACCCCTCCACTTT. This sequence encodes CASSLYISGVANSPLHF.

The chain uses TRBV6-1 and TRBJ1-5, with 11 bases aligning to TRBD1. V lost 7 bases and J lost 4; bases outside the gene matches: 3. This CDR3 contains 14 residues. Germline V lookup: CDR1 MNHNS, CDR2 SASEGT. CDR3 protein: CASTWDRGNQPQHF. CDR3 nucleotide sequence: TGTGCCAGCACCTGGGACAGGGGGAATCAGCCCCAGCATTTT.

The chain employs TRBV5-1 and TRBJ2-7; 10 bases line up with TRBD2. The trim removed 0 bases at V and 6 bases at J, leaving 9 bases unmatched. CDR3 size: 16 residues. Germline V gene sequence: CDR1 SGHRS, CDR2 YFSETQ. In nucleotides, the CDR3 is TGCGCCAGCAGCTTGGCCGGGGGGCTAGCGGGAGCCGAGCAGTACTTC. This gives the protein CASSLAGGLAGAEQYF.

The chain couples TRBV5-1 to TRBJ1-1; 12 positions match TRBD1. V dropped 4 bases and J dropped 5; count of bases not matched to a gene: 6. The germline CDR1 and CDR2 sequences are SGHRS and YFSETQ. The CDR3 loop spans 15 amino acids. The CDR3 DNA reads TGCGCCAGCAGCGTGGGGACAGGGGGCGAAACTGAAGCTTTCTTT. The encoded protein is CASSVGTGGETEAFF.

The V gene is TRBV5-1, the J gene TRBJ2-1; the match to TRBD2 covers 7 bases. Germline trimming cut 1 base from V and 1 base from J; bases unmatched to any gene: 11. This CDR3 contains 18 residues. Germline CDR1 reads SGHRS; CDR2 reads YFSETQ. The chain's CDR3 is CASSLYYWEGRSYNEQFF. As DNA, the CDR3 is TGCGCCAGCAGCTTGTACTATTGGGAGGGCCGTTCCTACAATGAGCAGTTCTTC.

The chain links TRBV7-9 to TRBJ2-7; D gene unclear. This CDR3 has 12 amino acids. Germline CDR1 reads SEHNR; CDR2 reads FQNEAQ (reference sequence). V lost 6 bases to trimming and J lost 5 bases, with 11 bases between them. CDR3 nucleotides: TGTGCCAGCAGTCGGCCGCGGCACGAGCAGTACTTC. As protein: CASSRPRHEQYF.

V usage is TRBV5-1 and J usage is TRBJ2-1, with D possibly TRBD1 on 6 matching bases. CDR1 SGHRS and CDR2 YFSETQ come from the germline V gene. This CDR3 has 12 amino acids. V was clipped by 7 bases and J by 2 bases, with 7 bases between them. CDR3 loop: CASEGAYNEQFF. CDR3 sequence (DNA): TGCGCCAGCGAGGGGGCCTACAATGAGCAGTTCTTC.

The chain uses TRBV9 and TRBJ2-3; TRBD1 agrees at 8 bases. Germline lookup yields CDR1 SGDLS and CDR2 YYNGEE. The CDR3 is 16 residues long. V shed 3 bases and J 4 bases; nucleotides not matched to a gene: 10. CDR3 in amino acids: CASSERTGTVADTQYF. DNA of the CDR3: TGTGCCAGCAGCGAGCGGACAGGGACGGTCGCAGATACGCAGTATTTT.

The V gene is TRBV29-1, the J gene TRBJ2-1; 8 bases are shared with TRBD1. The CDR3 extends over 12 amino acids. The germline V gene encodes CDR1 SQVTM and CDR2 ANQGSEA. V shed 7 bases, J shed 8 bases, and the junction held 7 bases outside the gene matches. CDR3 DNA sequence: TGCAGCGGAAGGACAGGGTCGGATGAGCAGTTCTTC. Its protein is CSGRTGSDEQFF.

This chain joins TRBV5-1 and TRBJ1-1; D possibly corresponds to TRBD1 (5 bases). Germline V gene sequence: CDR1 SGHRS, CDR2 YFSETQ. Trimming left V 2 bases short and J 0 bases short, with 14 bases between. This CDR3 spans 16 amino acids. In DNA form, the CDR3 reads TGCGCCAGCAGCTTTTGGGGCAGGAGCATGAACACTGAAGCTTTCTTT. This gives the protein CASSFWGRSMNTEAFF.

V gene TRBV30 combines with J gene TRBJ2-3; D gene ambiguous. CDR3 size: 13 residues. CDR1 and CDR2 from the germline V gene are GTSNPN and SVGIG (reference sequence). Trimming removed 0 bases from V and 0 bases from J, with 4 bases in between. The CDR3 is CAWSVHSTDTQYF. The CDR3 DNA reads TGTGCCTGGAGTGTACATAGCACAGATACGCAGTATTTT.

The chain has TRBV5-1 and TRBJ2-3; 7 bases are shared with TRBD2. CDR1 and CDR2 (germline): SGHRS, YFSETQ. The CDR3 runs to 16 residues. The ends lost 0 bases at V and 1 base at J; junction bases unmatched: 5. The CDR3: CASSLGLADRTDTQYF. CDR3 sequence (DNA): TGCGCCAGCAGCTTGGGGCTAGCGGACCGCACAGATACGCAGTATTTT.

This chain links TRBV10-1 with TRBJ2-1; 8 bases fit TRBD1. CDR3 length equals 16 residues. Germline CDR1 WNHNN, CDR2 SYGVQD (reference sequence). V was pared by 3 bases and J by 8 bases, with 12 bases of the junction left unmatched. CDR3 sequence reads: CASSDNSRTGSHEQFF. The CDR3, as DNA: TGCGCCAGCAGTGACAACTCCAGGACAGGGTCGCATGAGCAGTTCTTC.

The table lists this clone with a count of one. CDR3 bases: TGTGCCAGCAGCTTAGGGGGCCTAGAGTTGGGGGAGACCCAGTACTTC. This codes for CASSLGGLELGETQYF. J is TRBJ2-5 and V is TRBV7-9; TRBD1 might be the D (5 bases). The germline V gene has CDR1 SEHNR and CDR2 FQNEAQ (reference sequence). This CDR3 is 16 amino acids long. Trimming left V 1 base short and J 5 bases short, with 17 bases between.

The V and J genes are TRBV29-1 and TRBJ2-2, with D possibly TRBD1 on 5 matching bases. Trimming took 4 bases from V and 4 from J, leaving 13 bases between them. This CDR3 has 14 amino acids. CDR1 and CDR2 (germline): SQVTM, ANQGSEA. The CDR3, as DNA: TGCAGCGTTGTGGCAGGGTTCGGCACCGGGGAGCTGTTTTTT. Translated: CSVVAGFGTGELFF.

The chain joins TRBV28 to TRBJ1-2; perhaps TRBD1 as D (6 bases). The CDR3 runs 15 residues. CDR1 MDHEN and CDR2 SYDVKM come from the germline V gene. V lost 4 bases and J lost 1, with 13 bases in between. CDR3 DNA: TGTGCCAGCAGTTCCCACCGGACAGTTAACTATGGCTACACCTTC. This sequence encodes CASSSHRTVNYGYTF.

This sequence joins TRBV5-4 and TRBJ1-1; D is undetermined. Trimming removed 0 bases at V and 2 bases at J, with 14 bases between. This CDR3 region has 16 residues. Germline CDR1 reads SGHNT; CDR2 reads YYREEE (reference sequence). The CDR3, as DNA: TGTGCCAGCAGCTTGGCCGCGGGAGGAAGAAACACTGAAGCTTTCTTT. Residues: CASSLAAGGRNTEAFF.

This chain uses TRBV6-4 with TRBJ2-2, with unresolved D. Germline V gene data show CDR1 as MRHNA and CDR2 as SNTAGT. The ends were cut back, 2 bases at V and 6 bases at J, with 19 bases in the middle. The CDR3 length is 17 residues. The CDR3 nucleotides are TGTGCCAGCAGTGACCCACAGCCCACCTCTGGGCCCGGGGAGCTGTTTTTT. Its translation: CASSDPQPTSGPGELFF.

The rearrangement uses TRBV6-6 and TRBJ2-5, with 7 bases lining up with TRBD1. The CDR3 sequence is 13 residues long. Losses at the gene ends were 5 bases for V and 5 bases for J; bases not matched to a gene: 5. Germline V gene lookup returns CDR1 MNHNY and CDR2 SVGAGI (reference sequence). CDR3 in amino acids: CASSRTGWETQYF. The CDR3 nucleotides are TGTGCCAGCAGTCGGACAGGTTGGGAGACCCAGTACTTC.

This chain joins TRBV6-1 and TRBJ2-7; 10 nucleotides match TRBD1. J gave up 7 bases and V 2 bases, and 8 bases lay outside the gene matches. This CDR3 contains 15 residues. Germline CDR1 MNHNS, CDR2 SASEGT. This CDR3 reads CASSETGQGSDEQYF. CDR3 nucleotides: TGTGCCAGCAGTGAAACGGGACAGGGGAGTGATGAGCAGTACTTC.

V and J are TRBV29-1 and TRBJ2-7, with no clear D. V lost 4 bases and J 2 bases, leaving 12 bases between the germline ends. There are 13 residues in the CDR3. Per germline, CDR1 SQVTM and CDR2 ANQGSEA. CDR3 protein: CSVAEKHPYEQYF. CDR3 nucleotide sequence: TGCAGCGTTGCCGAAAAACACCCCTACGAGCAGTACTTC.

This CDR3 is CASSPMGGGTFSSYNEQFF. The CDR3 DNA reads TGTGCCAGCAGCCCAATGGGGGGGGGTACTTTTAGCTCCTACAATGAGCAGTTCTTC. The V and J genes are TRBV5-6 and TRBJ2-1; 7 bases map to TRBD2. In germline, CDR1 is SGHDT, CDR2 YYEEEE. V trimming: 4 bases; J trimming: 0 bases; junction bases outside the gene matches: 16. The CDR3 contains 19 residues. Together with reference TRBV5-6 and TRBJ2-1, the CDR3 gives the full variable domain: DAGVTQSPTHLIKTRGQQVTLRCSPKSGHDTVSWYQQALGQGPQFIFQYYEEEERQRGNFPDRFSGHQFPNYSSELNVNALLLGDSALYLCASSPMGGGTFSSYNEQFFGPGTRLTVL.

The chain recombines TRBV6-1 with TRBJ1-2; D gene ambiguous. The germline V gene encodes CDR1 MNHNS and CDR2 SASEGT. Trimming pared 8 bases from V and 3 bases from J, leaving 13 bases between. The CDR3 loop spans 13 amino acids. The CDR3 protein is CASVLGVDYGYTF. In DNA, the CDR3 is TGTGCCAGCGTTTTAGGAGTGGACTATGGCTACACCTTC.

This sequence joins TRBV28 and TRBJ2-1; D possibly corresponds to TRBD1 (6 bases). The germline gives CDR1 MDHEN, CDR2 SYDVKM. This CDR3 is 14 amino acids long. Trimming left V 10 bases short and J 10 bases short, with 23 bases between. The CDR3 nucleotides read TGTGCCACCAACCCTCACCTTTACAGGGACGAGCAGTTCTTC. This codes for CATNPHLYRDEQFF.

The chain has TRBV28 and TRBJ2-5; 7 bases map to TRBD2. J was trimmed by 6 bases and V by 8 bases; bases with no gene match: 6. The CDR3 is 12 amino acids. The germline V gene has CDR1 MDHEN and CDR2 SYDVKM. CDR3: CASLGLFKTQYF. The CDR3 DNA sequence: TGTGCCAGCTTGGGACTATTTAAGACCCAGTACTTC.

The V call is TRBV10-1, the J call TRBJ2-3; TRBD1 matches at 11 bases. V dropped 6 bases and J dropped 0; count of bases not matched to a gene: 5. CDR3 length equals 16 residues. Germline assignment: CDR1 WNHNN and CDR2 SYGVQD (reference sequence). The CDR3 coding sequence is TGCGCCAGCAGACCCGGGACAGGGGGAAGCACAGATACGCAGTATTTT. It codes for CASRPGTGGSTDTQYF.

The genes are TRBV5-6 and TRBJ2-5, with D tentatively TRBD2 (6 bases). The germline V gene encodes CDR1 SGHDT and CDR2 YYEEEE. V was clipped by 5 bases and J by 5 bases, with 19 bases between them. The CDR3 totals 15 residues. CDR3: CASSPEGHFSETQYF. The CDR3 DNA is TGTGCCAGCAGTCCGGAGGGCCACTTCTCGGAGACCCAGTACTTC.